The sequence of this T cell receptor (beta chain) was determined in a study of T cell repertoires in cytomegalovirus infection. Overall study results and limits: Carriers of CMV and the relevant HLA type were discriminated by public TCR beta frequency.

Details on this clonotype: The antigen remains undetermined.

TCRdb analysed the reads with MiXCR anew, one entry per CDR3 protein. The sample holds about 55,000 distinct CDR3 sequences; over 15% are singletons and the top ten take 55% to 65%. With 1 base removed from V and 4 bases from J, the gap between germline ends came to 10 bases. CDR1 and CDR2 (germline): DFQATT, SNEGSKA (reference sequence). The CDR3 is 13 amino acids. Sequenced here: CD8+ T cells from cultured PBMCs, sampled from culture after CMV antigen stimulation. The sequence was obtained from a human donor in good health (CMV status not recorded). Some clones in this sample may be carry-over from other donors' samples. The chain is built from TRBV20-1 and TRBJ1-1; maybe TRBD1 (5 bases). CDR3: CSARVQGATEAFF. CDR3 coding DNA: TGCAGTGCTAGAGTGCAAGGGGCCACTGAAGCTTTCTTT.